This T cell receptor beta chain appears in the sequencing data of a study of OX40 agonist ivuxolimab in advanced cancers. Study-level information: The patients received agonistic anti-OX40 (CD134) antibody ivuxolimab. People in dose escalation had one of these cancers: hepatocellular carcinoma, melanoma, renal cell or head and neck cancer. Study-wide results and caveats: Dose levels from 0.1 to 3.0 mg/kg saw CD4+ and CD8+ blood T cells expand clonally by week 6.

Some clones are missing from TCRdb's copy, which holds only in-frame ones; the method was immunoSEQ multiplex PCR. The repertoire holds more than 45,000 clones, with more than 70% as singletons. The germline gives CDR1 SQVTM, CDR2 ANQGSEA. The CDR3 length is 13 residues. Deletions cut 7 bases from V and 0 bases from J, with 9 bases between. Worth noting for this clone: Antigen unknown.

V and J are TRBV29-1 and TRBJ2-2; D may be TRBD1 (6 bases). This clonotype was sampled from an adult with an advanced solid tumor such as melanoma, head and neck, liver or kidney cancer. The material was CD4+ or CD8+ T cells sorted from blood, obtained in a trial of the OX40 agonist ivuxolimab. The CDR3 spells CSARDTNTGELFF. The CDR3 DNA reads as TGCAGCGCCAGGGACACGAACACCGGGGAGCTGTTTTTT.